One and the same sample provided the 28 T cell receptor beta chains below, sequenced in a study of T cell responses to AZD1222 COVID-19 vaccine. Clones were read by immunoSEQ multiplex PCR, and TCRdb kept only the in-frame ones, dropping some. The table records roughly 130,000 clones, more than 85% of them present only once. This material consisted of peripheral blood, taken 28 days after the second AZD1222 dose. The source is an adult who received the AZD1222 COVID-19 vaccine.

The chain links TRBV5-6 to TRBJ1-1; no clear D gene. The CDR3 spans 13 residues. V lost 5 bases and J 5 bases, leaving 13 bases between the germline ends. The germline V gene encodes CDR1 SGHDT and CDR2 YYEEEE. CDR3 in DNA: TGTGCCAGCAGTACTTCATGGGTGACTGAAGCTTTCTTT. It codes for CASSTSWVTEAFF.

The gene calls are TRBV9 and TRBJ1-1; 7 nucleotides match TRBD1. The CDR3 is made up of 14 amino acids. Germline loops: CDR1 SGDLS, CDR2 YYNGEE. The V segment lost 3 bases and the J segment 6 bases; nucleotides outside the gene matches: 8. As DNA, the CDR3 is TGTGCCAGCAGCGCCTGGGAGGGGGCGGCTGAAGCTTTCTTT. Protein product: CASSAWEGAAEAFF.

This clone has just one count. The CDR3 DNA reads TGTGCCAGCTCGGACACCAGGGCCCCTCCTACCGGGAGGACAGATACGCAGTATTTT. Translation gives CASSDTRAPPTGRTDTQYF. V and J are TRBV18 and TRBJ2-3; 7 positions match TRBD2. V shed 6 bases, J shed 3 bases, and the junction held 21 bases outside the gene matches. Germline V gives CDR1 KGHSH, CDR2 LQKENI. The CDR3 is made up of 19 amino acids.

The V call is TRBV5-1, the J call TRBJ1-1; 9 positions agree with TRBD1. This CDR3 comprises 14 residues. In germline, CDR1 is SGHRS, CDR2 YFSETQ. The trim removed 6 bases at V and 5 bases at J, leaving 8 bases unmatched. The CDR3 protein is CASKQGAVGTEAFF. The CDR3 DNA is TGCGCCAGCAAACAGGGGGCAGTTGGAACTGAAGCTTTCTTT.

The sample holds one count of this clone. V usage is TRBV5-5 and J usage is TRBJ1-2; possible D gene TRBD1, 6 bases. The CDR3 contains 16 residues. V gave up 3 bases and J gave up 0 bases, with 15 bases separating them. Germline values: CDR1 SGHKS, CDR2 YYEKEE (reference sequence). CDR3 sequence (DNA): TGTGCCAGCAGCTGGACAGACATCCTTACTAACTATGGCTACACCTTC. This codes for CASSWTDILTNYGYTF.

V and J are TRBV28 and TRBJ2-3; the D is unclear. Germline CDR1 is MDHEN and CDR2 is SYDVKM. Deletions cut 3 bases from V and 2 bases from J, with 12 bases between. CDR3 length: 15 residues. The CDR3 DNA sequence: TGTGCCAGCAGTTTGCCTGGCCATACCACAGATACGCAGTATTTT. As protein: CASSLPGHTTDTQYF.

The V gene is TRBV27, the J gene TRBJ2-3; D remains unclear. The CDR3 consists of 15 residues. Germline lookup yields CDR1 MNHEY and CDR2 SMNVEV (reference sequence). The V end lost 5 bases, the J end lost 2 bases, and 14 bases lay between the germline ends. This chain's CDR3 is CASSPNPGLTDTQYF. The CDR3 DNA follows: TGTGCCAGCAGTCCTAACCCGGGCCTCACAGATACGCAGTATTTT.

This clone was picked up one time. This chain joins TRBV7-9 and TRBJ2-5, with TRBD1 matching 7 bases. The CDR3 has 16 residues. The germline gives CDR1 SEHNR, CDR2 FQNEAQ (reference sequence). V dropped 5 bases and J dropped 3; count of bases not matched to a gene: 12. The CDR3 protein is CASSLLSLGTEETQYF. The CDR3 nucleotides are TGTGCCAGCAGCCTCCTGAGTTTAGGGACAGAAGAGACCCAGTACTTC.

The chain uses TRBV6-2 or TRBV6-3 and TRBJ1-2; TRBD1 is a possible D gene (5 bases). The CDR3 is made up of 13 amino acids. Germline values: CDR1 MNHEY, CDR2 SVGEGT. V shed 5 bases and J shed 11 bases, with 18 bases lying between them. The CDR3, as DNA: TGTGCCAGCAGTATCGGCCCGGGGCTCGGGTACACCTTC. Protein sequence: CASSIGPGLGYTF.

This chain connects TRBV9 to TRBJ2-1; 7 positions match TRBD2. With 0 bases clipped from V and 2 bases from J, the junction kept 11 bases outside the gene matches. Germline V gene data show CDR1 as SGDLS and CDR2 as YYNGEE. The CDR3 extends over 18 amino acids. CDR3 DNA: TGTGCCAGCAGCGTAGGAGGGGCTAGCGGACAACCCTACAATGAGCAGTTCTTC. Encoded protein: CASSVGGASGQPYNEQFF.

The V call is TRBV23-1, the J call TRBJ2-3; D possibly corresponds to TRBD1 (6 bases). TRBV23-1 is labeled an ORF, and its function is uncertain. Deletions cut 1 base from V and 1 base from J, with 24 bases between. This CDR3 contains 20 residues. In nucleotides, the CDR3 is TGCGCCAGCAGTCAATATCTCTCAGGGGAATGGGGTAACGGCACAGATACGCAGTATTTT. This translates into CASSQYLSGEWGNGTDTQYF.

The chain has TRBV19 and TRBJ1-2; D ambiguous. The CDR3 contains 11 residues. Germline assignment: CDR1 LNHDA and CDR2 SQIVND (reference sequence). The V end was cut by 4 bases, the J end by 8 bases, with 8 bases between. The CDR3 sequence is CASSTYIGYTF. CDR3 DNA sequence: TGTGCCAGTAGTACGTACATCGGCTACACCTTC.

This chain joins TRBV7-7 and TRBJ2-7, with D unclear. This CDR3 is 12 amino acids long. V was shortened by 5 bases and J by 4 bases, with 9 bases between the two germline ends. The V gene's germline CDR1 is SSHAT and CDR2 FNYEAQ (reference sequence). The CDR3 protein is CASSPPRYEQYF. The CDR3 DNA sequence: TGTGCCAGCAGCCCACCCAGGTACGAGCAGTACTTC.

This clone was found once. The DNA for the CDR3 is TGTGCCAGCAGATGGGGACAGTTGAACACTGAAGCTTTCTTT. Amino acid sequence: CASRWGQLNTEAFF. This chain links TRBV7-2 with TRBJ1-1, with 7 bases matching TRBD1. There are 14 residues in the CDR3. The germline V gene encodes CDR1 SGHTA and CDR2 FQGNSA. V was clipped by 6 bases and J by 0 bases; unmatched bases: 4.

J is TRBJ2-1 and V is TRBV11-2; D is unresolved. CDR3 length: 12 amino acids. The germline V and J ends were trimmed by 5 bases and 7 bases, with 9 bases remaining between them. In germline, CDR1 is SGHAT, CDR2 FQNNGV. DNA for the CDR3: TGTGCCAGCAGCCGAGACCTTAATGAGCAGTTCTTC. This encodes CASSRDLNEQFF.

The genes are TRBV5-1 and TRBJ1-2; no definite D call. Germline CDR1 and CDR2: SGHRS and YFSETQ. This CDR3 has 14 amino acids. V dropped 0 bases and J dropped 8 bases, with 14 bases sitting between them. The CDR3 loop reads CASSLAPPGLGYTF. In nucleotides, the CDR3 is TGCGCCAGCAGCTTGGCCCCCCCCGGGTTAGGCTACACCTTC.

The chain carries TRBV7-9 and TRBJ1-2, with 10 nucleotides matching TRBD1. The trim removed 5 bases at V and 3 bases at J, leaving 6 bases unmatched. CDR3 length: 15 residues. Germline V gives CDR1 SEHNR, CDR2 FQNEAQ (reference sequence). The CDR3 DNA reads as TGTGCCAGCAGCACAGGGACAGGGGCGGACTATGGCTACACCTTC. Its protein product is CASSTGTGADYGYTF. The entire variable domain, with the rest obtained from reference TRBV7-9 and TRBJ1-2, is as follows: DTGVSQNPRHKITKRGQNVTFRCDPISEHNRLYWYRQTLGQGPEFLTYFQNEAQLEKSRLLSDRFSAERPKGSFSTLEIQRTEQGDSAMYLCASSTGTGADYGYTFGSGTRLTVV.

The rearrangement links TRBV18 to TRBJ1-5; D gene ambiguous. The CDR3 is 13 amino acids. The germline V and J ends were trimmed by 1 base and 4 bases, with 5 bases remaining between them. CDR1 and CDR2 (germline): KGHSH, LQKENI. This chain's CDR3 is CASSPQENQPQHF. CDR3 sequence (DNA): TGTGCCAGCTCACCACAGGAGAATCAGCCCCAGCATTTT.

This chain uses TRBV7-9 with TRBJ1-6, with D hard to call. Germline CDR1 SEHNR, CDR2 FQNEAQ (reference sequence). V was trimmed by 4 bases and J by 7 bases, leaving 8 bases between them. The CDR3 totals 13 residues. This CDR3 is CASSSSSNSPLHF. The CDR3 bases are TGTGCCAGCAGCTCTAGCTCCAATTCACCCCTCCACTTT.

The chain has TRBV5-6 and TRBJ2-5, with D perhaps TRBD2 (5 bases). The CDR3 covers 15 residues. Germline V gene lookup returns CDR1 SGHDT and CDR2 YYEEEE. The V end lost 1 base, the J end lost 0 bases, and 10 bases lay between the germline ends. CDR3 amino acids: CASSLTEAHQETQYF. DNA for the CDR3: TGTGCCAGCAGCTTGACGGAGGCCCACCAAGAGACCCAGTACTTC.

The chain couples TRBV2 to TRBJ1-1, with 8 positions matching TRBD1. Germline V CDR1 and CDR2: SNHLY, FYNNEI. Trimming cost V 8 bases and J 0 bases; bases outside gene matches: 2. This CDR3 is built from 13 residues. Written as DNA, the CDR3 is TGTGCCAGCCAGGACAGGGTGAACACTGAAGCTTTCTTT. Translation: CASQDRVNTEAFF.

This rearrangement joins TRBV27 to TRBJ2-3; D is unclear. The CDR3 contains 13 residues. The V gene's germline CDR1 is MNHEY and CDR2 SMNVEV (reference sequence). V was pared by 4 bases and J by 14 bases, with 19 bases between. In DNA, the CDR3 is TGTGCCAGCAGTTCGCGGCCCGAAATGTGTCTGTATTTT. Residues: CASSSRPEMCLYF.

J is TRBJ1-1 and V is TRBV28, with D hard to call. CDR1 is MDHEN and CDR2 is SYDVKM in the germline V gene. The CDR3 runs to 12 residues. The V end lost 2 bases, the J end lost 5 bases, and 6 bases lay between the germline ends. Written as DNA, the CDR3 is TGTGCCAGCAGTTTAGGGTTAACTGAAGCTTTCTTT. This gives the protein CASSLGLTEAFF.

This clone was counted a single time. The V call is TRBV19, the J call TRBJ1-5; 9 positions match TRBD1. V lost 3 bases to trimming and J lost 1 base; unmatched junction nucleotides: 13. The CDR3 covers 19 residues. Germline V gives CDR1 LNHDA, CDR2 SQIVND (reference sequence). For the CDR3, the DNA is TGTGCCAGTAGTATTAGGCGAGGCGGACAGGGGATGAGCAATCAGCCCCAGCATTTT. It specifies CASSIRRGGQGMSNQPQHF. Full variable domain (rest looked up from reference TRBV19 and TRBJ1-5): DGGITQSPKYLFRKEGQNVTLSCEQNLNHDAMYWYRQDPGQGLRLIYYSQIVNDFQKGDIAEGYSVSREKKESFPLTVTSAQKNPTAFYLCASSIRRGGQGMSNQPQHFGDGTRLSIL.

The V call is TRBV7-8, the J call TRBJ2-1, with 10 bases identical to TRBD1. Unmatched junction bases numbered 8, after V lost 6 bases and J lost 6 bases. This CDR3 has 15 amino acids. Germline loops: CDR1 SGHVS, CDR2 FQNEAQ. Here the CDR3 reads CASSPGQGYTNEQFF. CDR3 coding DNA: TGTGCCAGCAGTCCGGGACAGGGGTATACCAATGAGCAGTTCTTC.

The J gene is TRBJ2-5, the V gene TRBV7-9; D uncertain. The CDR3 is made up of 15 amino acids. Germline V lookup: CDR1 SEHNR, CDR2 FQNEAQ (reference sequence). Trimming left V 4 bases short and J 4 bases short, with 16 bases between. CDR3: CASSSSGQKRETQYF. The CDR3 nucleotides read TGTGCCAGCAGCTCGAGTGGCCAAAAGCGAGAGACCCAGTACTTC.

V usage is TRBV5-1 and J usage is TRBJ1-6; D gene ambiguous. V lost 0 bases and J lost 7, with 8 bases in between. Germline V gene data show CDR1 as SGHRS and CDR2 as YFSETQ. The CDR3 consists of 14 residues. CDR3: CASSLEAGNSPLHF. The CDR3 DNA follows: TGCGCCAGCAGCTTGGAAGCCGGGAATTCACCCCTCCACTTT.

The gene calls are TRBV24-1 and TRBJ1-2; a weak D match, TRBD1 (5 bases). CDR1 and CDR2 from the germline V gene are KGHDR and SFDVKD. The germline V and J ends were trimmed by 3 bases and 2 bases, with 6 bases remaining between them. CDR3 length equals 13 residues. CDR3 residues: CATSDGANYGYTF. CDR3 nucleotide sequence: TGTGCCACCAGTGATGGGGCGAACTATGGCTACACCTTC.